A selection of T cell receptor beta chains follows, all from one sample in a study of blood T cells in healthy people across ages. TCRdb fed the 5' RACE reads into MiXCR, producing one record per CDR3 protein. The data show around 2 million distinct CDR3 sequences, about two fifths seen once. The sample comprised blood. Receptor source: a human donor in good health. The CDR3 runs from the conserved cysteine through the conserved F or W. D genes are given only for firm matches. Expanded clones get a size class; other rows say once, few or many, or leave the size out.

>-|TRBJ1-6|TRBV12-3/TRBV12-4|few
CASCREISSPLHF
TGTGCCAGCTGCAGGGAAATCAGTTCACCCCTCCACTTT
>TRBD2|TRBJ2-5|TRBV6-2/TRBV6-3|-
CASSYLAGGTQYF
TGTGCCAGCAGTTACTTAGCGGGGGGGACCCAGTACTTC
>-|TRBJ1-5|TRBV7-2|few
CASSLAWDDNQPQHF
TGTGCCAGCAGCTTAGCTTGGGACGACAATCAGCCCCAGCATTTT
>-|TRBJ1-2|TRBV5-1|few
CASSLDLSGFGYTF
TGCGCCAGCAGCTTGGATCTATCGGGGTTTGGCTACACCTTC
>-|TRBJ2-7|TRBV7-2|few
CASSLRGPGEAQYF
TGTGCCAGCAGCTTAAGAGGGCCCGGCGAGGCCCAGTACTTC
>TRBD2|TRBJ2-7|TRBV9|few
CASSDNLAGPTYEQYF
TGTGCCAGCAGCGACAATCTAGCGGGGCCAACCTACGAGCAGTACTTC
>-|TRBJ1-1|TRBV7-2|few
CASSQQRGTEAFF
TGTGCCAGCAGCCAACAACGGGGCACTGAAGCTTTCTTT
>-|TRBJ2-1|TRBV10-3|-
CAISESGRQGSINEQFF
TGCGCCATCAGTGAGTCGGGGAGGCAGGGAAGTATCAATGAGCAGTTCTTC
>TRBD2|TRBJ2-1|TRBV11-2|-
CASSVGLENEQFF
TGTGCCAGCAGCGTGGGACTAGAAAATGAGCAGTTCTTC
>-|TRBJ1-1|TRBV12-3/TRBV12-4|many
CASSLATEAFF
TGTGCCAGCAGCTTGGCCACTGAAGCTTTCTTT
>TRBD2|TRBJ2-1|TRBV9|-
CASSVAMEVAGLIYNEQFF
TGTGCCAGCAGCGTCGCGATGGAGGTAGCGGGGCTTATCTACAATGAGCAGTTCTTC
>TRBD1|TRBJ1-3|TRBV5-6|-
CASSFITGGGNTIYF
TGTGCCAGCAGCTTCATTACAGGGGGTGGCAACACCATATATTTT
>TRBD2|TRBJ2-1|TRBV5-6|-
CASSEALAGGPQFF
TGTGCCAGCAGCGAGGCACTAGCGGGGGGGCCGCAGTTCTTC
>-|TRBJ1-5|TRBV20-1|-
CSAKTAYSNQPQHF
TGCAGTGCTAAGACAGCTTATAGCAATCAGCCCCAGCATTTT
>-|TRBJ2-4|TRBV28|-
CAIQEDTTYIQYF
TGTGCCATTCAGGAAGACACTACCTACATTCAGTACTTC
>TRBD2|TRBJ2-3|TRBV15|-
CATSRRLAGGGDTQYF
TGTGCCACCAGCAGAAGACTAGCGGGGGGTGGAGATACGCAGTATTTT
>-|TRBJ2-6|TRBV29-1|-
CSGRSGEWSSGANVPTF
TGCAGCGGTCGATCAGGGGAGTGGAGCTCTGGGGCCAACGTCCCGACTTTC
>TRBD1|TRBJ1-2|TRBV12-3/TRBV12-4|-
CASSYGTDSRGYTF
TGTGCCAGCAGTTATGGGACAGATAGCCGGGGCTACACCTTC
>-|TRBJ2-5|TRBV10-3|-
CAISVRSGETQYF
TGTGCCATCAGTGTAAGATCCGGGGAGACCCAGTACTTC
>-|TRBJ2-1|TRBV12-3/TRBV12-4|-
CASSLVLRKVLLSVDNEQFF
TGTGCCAGCAGTTTAGTTTTGCGAAAGGTGCTTCTGTCGGTTGACAATGAGCAGTTCTTC
>TRBD1|TRBJ2-7|TRBV29-1|-
CSVFDRGSSYEQYF
TGCAGCGTTTTCGACAGGGGGAGTTCCTACGAGCAGTACTTC
>-|TRBJ2-1|TRBV7-3|few
CASSPYPTSRWDEQFF
TGTGCCAGCAGCCCCTATCCAACTAGCAGATGGGATGAGCAGTTCTTC
>TRBD2|TRBJ2-1|TRBV20-1|few
CSARGGTNEQFF
TGCAGTGCTAGGGGGGGGACGAATGAGCAGTTCTTC
>-|TRBJ2-6|TRBV12-5|-
CASGFGLPRQDSGANVLTF
TGTGCTAGTGGTTTTGGTTTGCCAAGACAAGACTCTGGGGCCAACGTCCTGACTTTC
>TRBD2|TRBJ2-3|TRBV28|-
CASSNSGGERWTQYF
TGTGCCAGCAGCAATAGCGGGGGGGAACGATGGACGCAGTATTTT
>-|TRBJ2-1|TRBV6-2/TRBV6-3|-
CASNNGPSRGQWDNEQFF
TGTGCCAGCAATAATGGTCCCTCGCGGGGACAATGGGACAATGAGCAGTTCTTC
>-|TRBJ1-1|TRBV7-9|-
CASRLTGRPEAFF
TGTGCCAGCAGACTAACAGGGAGGCCTGAAGCTTTCTTT
>-|TRBJ1-1|TRBV20-1|-
CSASKGENTEAFF
TGCAGTGCTAGTAAGGGGGAGAACACTGAAGCTTTCTTT
>-|TRBJ1-2|TRBV27|few
CASSFSINYGYTF
TGTGCCAGCAGTTTCTCAATCAACTATGGCTACACCTTC
>TRBD2|TRBJ2-1|TRBV20-1|-
CSARGPAGGLEQFF
TGCAGTGCGAGGGGCCCAGCGGGGGGGCTTGAGCAGTTCTTC
>TRBD2|TRBJ2-7|TRBV20-1|-
CSARDLVRGGPPISLPYEQYF
TGCAGTGCTAGAGATCTGGTCCGCGGGGGGCCTCCCATCTCCTTACCCTACGAGCAGTACTTC
>-|TRBJ1-2|TRBV6-5|few
CASSYYRPSGGYGYTF
TGTGCCAGCAGTTACTACCGGCCCTCGGGGGGCTATGGCTACACCTTC
>-|TRBJ1-6|TRBV29-1|few
CSVGTLGSPLHF
TGCAGCGTTGGGACCCTGGGCTCACCCCTCCACTTT
>-|TRBJ2-7|TRBV24-1|-
CATSDPDSSYEQYF
TGTGCCACCAGTGACCCCGACAGCTCCTACGAGCAGTACTTC
>-|TRBJ2-7|TRBV9|-
CASSPGLTSSYEQYF
TGTGCCAGCAGTCCAGGCCTCACGAGTTCCTACGAGCAGTACTTC
>-|TRBJ2-3|TRBV11-2|few
CASSLSLADTQYF
TGTGCCAGCAGCCTATCCCTAGCAGATACGCAGTATTTT
>TRBD1|TRBJ1-1|TRBV25-1|-
CASSDPTGDEEAFF
TGTGCCAGCAGTGACCCGACAGGGGATGAGGAAGCTTTCTTT
>-|TRBJ2-7|TRBV27|few
CASSLFRADRYEQYF
TGTGCCAGCAGTTTATTCCGGGCGGATAGGTACGAGCAGTACTTC
>-|TRBJ1-1|TRBV5-8|-
CASPLGEGYTEAFF
TGTGCCAGCCCTCTCGGGGAAGGGTACACTGAAGCTTTCTTT
>TRBD1|TRBJ2-7|TRBV5-1|few
CASSSAGTVPTREQYF
TGCGCCAGCAGCTCAGCCGGGACAGTCCCGACGAGGGAGCAGTACTTC
>TRBD2|TRBJ2-3|TRBV9|-
CASSVLPGGQVRTDTQYF
TGTGCCAGCAGCGTACTGCCGGGGGGGCAAGTACGCACAGATACGCAGTATTTT
>-|TRBJ2-7|TRBV20-1|-
CSARGSVGGRYEQYF
TGCAGTGCTAGAGGATCCGTTGGCGGGCGATACGAGCAGTACTTC